These 9 T cell receptor beta chains originate from one sample sequenced in a study of cytomegalovirus exposure and HLA in healthy donors. The protocol was immunoSEQ multiplex PCR, while the TCRdb copy is restricted to in-frame clones and leaves out a portion. The sample consists of approximately 200,000 clones, roughly three quarters of them appearing once. Material: PBMCs. The origin of the receptors is a woman aged 30 to 39 in good health and CMV-seronegative.

The chain combines TRBV18 with TRBJ2-5; 7 bases line up with TRBD1. The CDR3 totals 15 residues. Losses at the gene ends were 1 base for V and 6 bases for J; bases not matched to a gene: 8. The germline V gene has CDR1 KGHSH and CDR2 LQKENI. The CDR3 DNA reads TGTGCCAGCTCACCACGTAACAGGGGTACGAAGACCCAGTACTTC. Residues: CASSPRNRGTKTQYF. Full variable domain (missing parts from reference TRBV18 and TRBJ2-5): NAGVMQNPRHLVRRRGQEARLRCSPMKGHSHVYWYRQLPEEGLKFMVYLQKENIIDESGMPKERFSAEFPKEGPSILRIQQVVRGDSAAYFCASSPRNRGTKTQYFGPGTRLLVL.

The V and J genes are TRBV18 and TRBJ2-3; 9 bases align to TRBD2. The CDR3 runs 16 residues. Germline V gives CDR1 KGHSH, CDR2 LQKENI. With 2 bases clipped from V and 2 bases from J, the junction kept 5 bases outside the gene matches. The CDR3, as DNA: TGTGCCAGCTCACCATACCAGCGGGGGGTCACAGATACGCAGTATTTT. This codes for CASSPYQRGVTDTQYF. Variable domain in full (rest from reference TRBV18 and TRBJ2-3): NAGVMQNPRHLVRRRGQEARLRCSPMKGHSHVYWYRQLPEEGLKFMVYLQKENIIDESGMPKERFSAEFPKEGPSILRIQQVVRGDSAAYFCASSPYQRGVTDTQYFGPGTRLTVL.

This rearrangement joins TRBV19 to TRBJ2-1, with D maybe TRBD1 (5 bases). The germline gives CDR1 LNHDA, CDR2 SQIVND (reference sequence). This CDR3 comprises 10 residues. The V gene lost 8 bases and the J gene lost 10 bases, with 9 bases spanning the gap. CDR3 coding DNA: TGTGCCAGTGGATACAGGGAGCAGTTCTTC. Translating it yields CASGYREQFF.

This clone came up many times. This rearrangement joins TRBV2 to TRBJ2-6, with D possibly being TRBD1 (7 bases). Trimming cost V 6 bases and J 2 bases, with 20 bases left between them. CDR1 SNHLY and CDR2 FYNNEI come from the germline V gene. The CDR3 covers 18 residues. CDR3 bases: TGTGCCAGCAGCGCAACGCAGGGGGGATACACTGGGGCCAACGTCCTGACTTTC. This sequence encodes CASSATQGGYTGANVLTF. The complete variable domain, with remaining parts taken from reference TRBV2 and TRBJ2-6, reads EPEVTQTPSHQVTQMGQEVILRCVPISNHLYFYWYRQILGQKVEFLVSFYNNEISEKSEIFDDQFSVERPDGSNFTLKIRSTKLEDSAMYFCASSATQGGYTGANVLTFGAGSRLTVL.

CDR3 amino acids: CASSVAPSAYEQYF. The CDR3 DNA is TGTGCCAGCAGCGTAGCCCCGTCAGCCTACGAGCAGTACTTC. This chain connects TRBV9 to TRBJ2-7; unclear D gene. Between the trimmed V and J ends, which lost 0 bases and 2 bases, there was a span of 9 bases. The germline V gene has CDR1 SGDLS and CDR2 YYNGEE. The CDR3 is 14 amino acids. Supplemented by reference TRBV9 and TRBJ2-7, the full variable domain reads DSGVTQTPKHLITATGQRVTLRCSPRSGDLSVYWYQQSLDQGLQFLIQYYNGEERAKGNILERFSAQQFPDLHSELNLSSLELGDSALYFCASSVAPSAYEQYFGPGTRLTVT.

The chain links TRBV7-9 to TRBJ1-5; 9 positions agree with TRBD1. Germline values: CDR1 SEHNR, CDR2 FQNEAQ (reference sequence). V lost 4 bases, J lost 4 bases, and 2 bases stayed unmatched. This CDR3 has 14 amino acids. CDR3 sequence reads: CASSWTGENQPQHF. The CDR3 bases are TGTGCCAGCAGCTGGACAGGGGAGAATCAGCCCCAGCATTTT.

The chain recombines TRBV2 with TRBJ1-2; 8 bases line up with TRBD1. After removal of 1 base from V and 7 bases from J, the junction contained 2 bases not matched to a gene. The germline V gene has CDR1 SNHLY and CDR2 FYNNEI. The length of the CDR3 is 13 residues. CDR3 bases: TGTGCCAGCAGTGAAGGCAGGGGGCCTGGCTACACCTTC. The encoded protein is CASSEGRGPGYTF.

The V call is TRBV11-2, the J call TRBJ1-1, with 10 positions matching TRBD1. CDR1 SGHAT and CDR2 FQNNGV come from the germline V gene. This CDR3 has 15 residues. V lost 3 bases and J lost 2; bases outside the gene matches: 3. CDR3 DNA: TGTGCCAGCAGCTTTAGACAGGGGGCAAACACTGAAGCTTTCTTT. Its protein is CASSFRQGANTEAFF.

This chain joins TRBV5-1 and TRBJ2-2; 7 bases align to TRBD1. The CDR3 covers 15 residues. CDR1 is SGHRS and CDR2 is YFSETQ in the germline V gene. V trimming: 4 bases; J trimming: 2 bases; junction bases outside the gene matches: 5. The CDR3 DNA reads as TGCGCCAGCAGCCACGCAGGGGGTAACACCGGGGAGCTGTTTTTT. Encoded protein: CASSHAGGNTGELFF.